A selection of T cell receptor beta chains follows, all from one sample in a study of T cell changes during pregnancy in multiple sclerosis. The table came from immunoSEQ multiplex PCR; TCRdb's copy has only in-frame clones and leaves some out. The sample holds 25,000 to 30,000 clones, 85% to 95% seen once. This sample comprised CD8+ T cells from peripheral blood mononuclear cells, obtained before pregnancy. The receptors here all came from a female donor with multiple sclerosis, enrolled in a pregnancy study. CDR3s include the opening cysteine and the closing phenylalanine or tryptophan. D genes are given only for firm matches. The listing skips clone size in some rows; elsewhere it reads once, few, many or a size class.

D gene,V gene,J gene,clone size,CDR3 protein,CDR3 DNA
TRBD1,TRBV25-1,TRBJ2-5,-,CASSDRTGGRETQYF,TGTGCCAGCAGTGATCGGACAGGGGGAAGGGAGACCCAGTACTTC
TRBD1,TRBV11-2,TRBJ2-5,-,CASINQGQGGYQETQYF,TGTGCCAGCATCAACCAGGGACAGGGAGGGTACCAAGAGACCCAGTACTTC
-,TRBV13,TRBJ2-5,-,CASSQRKTGEETQYF,TGTGCCAGCAGCCAACGCAAGACAGGAGAAGAGACCCAGTACTTC
-,TRBV29-1,TRBJ1-2,-,CSVTGFAGYTF,TGCAGCGTCACAGGGTTTGCTGGCTACACCTTC
TRBD1,TRBV27,TRBJ2-7,once,CASRSDRDYEQYF,TGTGCCAGCAGAAGCGACAGGGACTACGAGCAGTACTTC
-,TRBV2,TRBJ2-7,-,CASSAQGRQYF,TGTGCCAGCAGTGCACAGGGAAGGCAGTACTTC
TRBD1,TRBV6-1,TRBJ2-7,-,CASSEPRTGRYEQYF,TGTGCCAGCAGTGAACCCCGGACAGGACGCTACGAGCAGTACTTC
TRBD1,TRBV7-9,TRBJ2-7,-,CASLGTGPYEQYF,TGTGCCAGTCTAGGGACAGGGCCATACGAGCAGTACTTC
TRBD1,TRBV13,TRBJ2-6,-,CASTPGQWGSGANVLTF,TGTGCCAGCACCCCGGGACAGTGGGGCTCTGGGGCCAACGTCCTGACTTTC
TRBD1,TRBV7-2,TRBJ1-1,-,CASSPPTGINTEAFF,TGTGCCAGCAGCCCTCCGACAGGGATAAACACTGAAGCTTTCTTT
TRBD2,TRBV6-5,TRBJ2-2,-,CASSYSGGGTGELFF,TGTGCCAGCAGTTACTCGGGGGGAGGGACCGGGGAGCTGTTTTTT
-,TRBV2,TRBJ2-6,-,CASSESFLGANVLTF,TGTGCCAGCAGTGAGAGCTTTCTTGGGGCCAACGTCCTGACTTTC
TRBD1,TRBV9,TRBJ1-1,-,CASSLRTGEGTEAFF,TGTGCCAGCAGCTTACGGACAGGGGAAGGGACTGAAGCTTTCTTT